This T cell receptor beta chain was obtained from a study of response to subunit inactivated influenza vaccine. TCRdb analysed the RT-PCR reads with MiXCR anew, one entry per CDR3 protein. The repertoire holds some 640,000 distinct CDR3 sequences, roughly 13% seen once, with 5.5% to 7% in the top ten. The germline gives CDR1 MDHEN, CDR2 SYDVKM. The junction had 9 bases not matched to a gene; V was cut back by 6 bases and J by 6 bases. There are 15 residues in the CDR3. The specimen comprised PBMCs from blood, sampled roughly 2 weeks before vaccination. The receptor was derived from a man aged 50 to 60 who received an inactivated influenza vaccine. V gene TRBV28 combines with J gene TRBJ2-2; 8 positions match TRBD1. The CDR3 is CASRDPGTGAGELFF. The DNA of the CDR3 is TGTGCCAGCAGAGACCCCGGGACAGGCGCCGGGGAGCTGTTTTTT.